This TCR beta chain emerged from a study of T cells in Graves' hyperthyroidism and ophthalmopathy. Findings and limits, study-wide: Most clonotypes that expanded in the thyroid above 0.001 also showed up in blood.

This clonotype was observed at least ten times. What it binds is unknown. The investigators amplified TCR beta CDR3 regions from RNA transcripts. RT-PCR in the first round (using the HTBI primer set) targeted the TCR CDR3. TCRdb re-analysed the multiplex PCR reads in MiXCR, keeping a single row per CDR3 protein. Found here are hundreds of thousands of distinct CDR3 sequences, around 15% of them singletons; the top ten hold 10%. With a duration under 2 months, the hyperthyroidism was newly diagnosed in patients aged 18 to 65. The CDR3 extends over 16 amino acids. J lost 2 bases, V lost 5 bases, and 7 bases had no gene match.

This chain connects TRBV12-3 or TRBV12-4 to TRBJ2-2; 8 bases are a match to TRBD1. This TCR came from a young woman with Graves' hyperthyroidism. The specimen was blood. The CDR3: CASSVPRGRNTGELFF. CDR3 DNA: TGTGCCAGCAGTGTACCCAGGGGGCGAAACACCGGGGAGCTGTTTTTT.